The clone carrying this T cell receptor (beta chain) has only one observation. Its target is not known. Time point in this sample: cycle 4 day 1 (C4D1), after less than 7 weeks of nivolumab. Every one of the patients relapsed after autologous stem cell transplantation (brentuximab vedotin exposure was variable). Reported best responses ranged across complete response, partial response or progressive disease. Produced via immunoSEQ multiplex PCR; TCRdb's table is partial and in-frame only. The sample lists approximately 7,900 clones; approximately 80% were seen once. The data were taken from a study of PD-1 blockade in classical Hodgkin lymphoma. Study-wide context: Nivolumab 3 mg/kg was given intravenously every 2 weeks.

Overall study results and limits: Newly diagnosed patients were reported to start with lower TCR diversity than healthy donors.

From germline, CDR1 is WNHNN and CDR2 SYGVQD (reference sequence). The ends were cut back, 0 bases at V and 6 bases at J, with 8 bases in the middle. The CDR3 length is 14 residues. The chain uses TRBV10-1 and TRBJ2-2; D is undetermined. The sample in question was peripheral blood mononuclear cells (PBMCs), obtained before the fourth cycle of nivolumab. This TCR was sampled from a human donor with classical Hodgkin lymphoma. The CDR3 region is CASSESSRPGELFF. CDR3 nucleotides: TGCGCCAGCAGTGAGTCTTCCAGGCCCGGGGAGCTGTTTTTT.